This T cell receptor beta chain was captured by sequencing in a study of shared clonotypes between healthy human individuals. Method: immunoSEQ multiplex PCR; TCRdb's copy keeps in-frame clones and lacks some. The sample carries 650,000 to 800,000 clones, 92% recorded once. Trimming removed 4 bases at V and 2 bases at J, with 10 bases between. Germline V gene lookup returns CDR1 SGHKS and CDR2 YYEKEE (reference sequence). CDR3 size: 13 residues. Cells designated naive CD8 were CD45RO-negative and were positively selected for CCR7, with terminally differentiated effector memory CD45RA+ cells excluded.

This TCR was sampled from a man aged 25-40 years in good health. J is TRBJ2-7 and V is TRBV5-5, with a tentative D call TRBD1 (5 bases). The sample consisted of naive CD8+ T cells sorted from blood. The DNA for the CDR3 is TGTGCCAGCAGCCCCGACAGAGCCTACGAGCAGTACTTC. Translation gives CASSPDRAYEQYF.